This is a list of T cell receptor beta chains from one sample in a study of neoadjuvant anti-PD-1 for oral cavity cancer. Only in-frame clones appear in the TCRdb table, and some are missing; sequencing was by immunoSEQ multiplex PCR. This sample has 37,000 or so clones, with around two fifths found just once. Sequences were derived from tumor tissue, sampled after nivolumab (anti-PD-1) treatment. Receptors were obtained from a person between 35 and 79 years old with oral cavity squamous cell carcinoma. The CDR3 runs from the conserved cysteine through the conserved F or W. The D gene is left open where the match is weak. Size values are once, few and many counts, or a class for expanded clones, and some rows have none.

TRBJ2-7	few	TRBV10-3	TRBD1	TGTGCCATCAGTGATCGGACAGGGGTGGGCGAGCAGTACTTC	CAISDRTGVGEQYF
TRBJ2-1	medium-sized	TRBV5-1	TRBD2	TGCGCCAGCAGCTTGGGCCTAGCGGGAGGTAATGAGCAGTTCTTC	CASSLGLAGGNEQFF
TRBJ2-7	.	TRBV27	TRBD2	TGTGCCAGCAGTTCCCCCTCGAGCGGGAGTCGCCACGAGCAGTACTTC	CASSSPSSGSRHEQYF
TRBJ1-2	.	TRBV6-5	.	TGTGCCAGCAGTTTTCAAGGGGGGAATGCTGGCTACACCTTC	CASSFQGGNAGYTF
TRBJ1-5	.	TRBV6-1	.	TGTGCCAGCAGGGCATTGAGTCTGAGCCAGCATTTT	CASRALSLSQHF
TRBJ1-3	few	TRBV30	.	TGTGCCTGGAGCAGGTTCTCTGGAAACACCATATATTTT	CAWSRFSGNTIYF
TRBJ2-5	.	TRBV20-1	.	TGCAGTGCCCCCCCCCAGTACTTC	CSAPPQYF
TRBJ1-5	few	TRBV11-2	.	TGTGCCAGCAGCTGGGGGCGGGGTAGCGGGCAGCCCCAGCATTTT	CASSWGRGSGQPQHF
TRBJ1-2	.	TRBV2	.	TGTGCCAGCAGTGACTCAAACTATGGCTACACCTTC	CASSDSNYGYTF
TRBJ2-7	few	TRBV28	.	TGTGCCAGCACCGACAGGTCTGCTACCTACGAGCAGTACTTC	CASTDRSATYEQYF
TRBJ2-7	.	TRBV30	TRBD2	TGTGCCTGGACCGTGTCGAGGAGCGGGAACCTCCCCTACGAGCAGTACTTC	CAWTVSRSGNLPYEQYF
TRBJ1-1	.	TRBV5-1	.	TGCGCCAGCAGCTTTGGACCATTATTGACACTCTTGAACACTGAAGCTTTCTTT	CASSFGPLLTLLNTEAFF
TRBJ2-5	.	TRBV10-3	TRBD2	TGTGCCAGCAGTTACTCGACCCTAGCGGCAGAGACCCAGTACTTC	CASSYSTLAAETQYF
TRBJ1-4	.	TRBV27	TRBD1	TGTGCCAGCAGTGCCGACCGGGACAGGGTGGAAAAACTGTTTTTT	CASSADRDRVEKLFF